This T cell receptor beta chain was recovered during a study of blood T cell repertoires in COVID-19. Study-level information: The origin of the acute and convalescent COVID-19 samples was the United States, Italy and Spain. Sample material is recorded as cDNA or gDNA derived from T cells, B-cell-depleted T cells, or PBMCs.

Cohorts were based on clinical histories the participants reported. Methods used by the authors: Using reference gene primer amplification, nucleated cell counts were estimated. Method: immunoSEQ multiplex PCR; TCRdb's copy keeps in-frame clones and lacks some. That table furnishes V, J and clone size, whereas the DNA furnished D and trimming. The repertoire holds about 210,000 clones, with around 88% as singletons. V shed 3 bases, J shed 4 bases, and the junction held 4 bases outside the gene matches. The germline V gene has CDR1 KGHSH and CDR2 LQKENI. This CDR3 comprises 14 residues. This sequence joins TRBV18 and TRBJ1-2, with TRBD1 identical over 8 bases. The sample was PBMCs or T cells enriched from blood (not recorded which). The clonotype originates from a woman between 40 and 55 years old with acute COVID-19. Here the CDR3 reads CASSPTGEPYGYTF. The DNA for the CDR3 is TGTGCCAGCTCACCGACAGGGGAACCCTATGGCTACACCTTC. The complete variable domain, with remaining parts taken from reference TRBV18 and TRBJ1-2, reads NAGVMQNPRHLVRRRGQEARLRCSPMKGHSHVYWYRQLPEEGLKFMVYLQKENIIDESGMPKERFSAEFPKEGPSILRIQQVVRGDSAAYFCASSPTGEPYGYTFGSGTRLTVV.